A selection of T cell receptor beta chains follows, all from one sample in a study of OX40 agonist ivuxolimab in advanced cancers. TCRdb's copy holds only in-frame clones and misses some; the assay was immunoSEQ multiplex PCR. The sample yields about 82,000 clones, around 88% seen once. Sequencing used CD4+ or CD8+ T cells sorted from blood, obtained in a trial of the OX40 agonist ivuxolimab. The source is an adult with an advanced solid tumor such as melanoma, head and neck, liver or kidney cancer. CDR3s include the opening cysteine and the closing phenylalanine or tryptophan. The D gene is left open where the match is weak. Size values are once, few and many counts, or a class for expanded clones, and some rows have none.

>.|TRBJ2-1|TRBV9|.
TGTGCCAGCAGCGTTCCGGGAAAGGATGAGCAGTTCTTC
CASSVPGKDEQFF
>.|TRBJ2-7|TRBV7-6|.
TGTGCCAGCAGCCCCCCCGGCGTACTCCGCACCCCCTACGAGCAGTACTTC
CASSPPGVLRTPYEQYF
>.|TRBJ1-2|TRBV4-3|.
TGCGCCAGCAGCCAAGGAGGGGCGGTCTATGGCTACACCTTC
CASSQGGAVYGYTF
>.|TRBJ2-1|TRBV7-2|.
TGTGTAGGGGGAGGGCCGCACAATGAGCAGTTCTTC
CVGGGPHNEQFF
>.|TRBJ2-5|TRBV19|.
TGTGCCACCGGCGGCGGGGTACGGGAGACCCAGTACTTC
CATGGGVRETQYF
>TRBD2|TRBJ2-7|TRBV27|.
TGTGCCAGCAGTTTTGGTCTAGCGGGAGACTCCTACGAGCAGTACTTC
CASSFGLAGDSYEQYF
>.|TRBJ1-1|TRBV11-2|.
TGTGCCAGCAGCTTGGCGGCGAACACTGAGGCTTTCTTT
CASSLAANTEAFF
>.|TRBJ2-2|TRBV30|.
TGTGCCTGGGGGAGGAGCGGTAACACCGGGGAGCTGTTTTTT
CAWGRSGNTGELFF
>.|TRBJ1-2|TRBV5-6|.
TGTGCCAGCAGCTTGCGTTCGCAGGGGTGGTACTATGGCTACACCTTC
CASSLRSQGWYYGYTF
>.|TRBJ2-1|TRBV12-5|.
TGTGCTAGTGGTTTGAATTGGGCGGGGCATGAGCAGTTCTTC
CASGLNWAGHEQFF
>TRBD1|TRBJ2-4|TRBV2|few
TGTGCCAGCAGCCCCTGGACAGGGGAAAACATTCAGTACTTC
CASSPWTGENIQYF
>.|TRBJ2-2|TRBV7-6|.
TGTGCCAGCAGCTTAGCGGTGGCCACCGGGGAGCTGTTTTTT
CASSLAVATGELFF
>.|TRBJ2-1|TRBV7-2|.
TGTGCCAGCAGCTTAGATCAGGGTCGGCAGTTCTTC
CASSLDQGRQFF
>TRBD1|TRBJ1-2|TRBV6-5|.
TGTGCCAGCAGTTACACTGGACAGGGGGTTAGGGGCTACACCTTC
CASSYTGQGVRGYTF